This passage covers 15 T cell receptor beta chains from one sample sequenced in a study of graft-versus-host responses after intestinal transplantation. The repertoire was sequenced with immunoSEQ multiplex PCR; TCRdb's copy has only in-frame clones and lacks some. The sample includes tens of thousands of clones, around four fifths of them seen just once. No antigen is known for these receptors. The sample consisted of unstimulated CD8+ T cells sorted from spleen or lymph node cells, taken before intestinal transplant. The receptors shown here come from a human donor who received an intestinal transplant.

V usage is TRBV4-1 and J usage is TRBJ2-4; D perhaps matches TRBD1 (5 bases). Germline V gene sequence: CDR1 MGHRA, CDR2 YSYEKL. The CDR3 loop spans 17 amino acids. V dropped 5 bases and J dropped 0 bases, with 17 bases sitting between them. The CDR3 DNA is TGCGCCAGCAGCATGGTTACAGGTCAATTAGCCAAAAACATTCAGTACTTC. Translated, it gives CASSMVTGQLAKNIQYF.

The rearrangement joins TRBV28 to TRBJ1-1; 7 bases line up with TRBD1. The V gene's germline CDR1 is MDHEN and CDR2 SYDVKM. The CDR3 extends over 14 amino acids. V lost 6 bases, J lost 4 bases, and 8 bases stayed unmatched. This CDR3 reads CASSFDRASTEAFF. DNA of the CDR3: TGTGCCAGCAGCTTCGACAGGGCCAGCACTGAAGCTTTCTTT.

Written as DNA, the CDR3 is TGTGCCAGCAGTGGGTTGGGGGACACTGAAGCTTTCTTT. Its translation: CASSGLGDTEAFF. The rearrangement links TRBV25-1 to TRBJ1-1, with a weak D call TRBD1 (5 bases). The CDR3 is 13 amino acids. Trimming left V 4 bases short and J 3 bases short, with 9 bases between. Looked up from germline, CDR1 is MGHDK and CDR2 is SYGVNS.

As to this clone: At the DNA level, this CDR3 is encoded by other sequences in the same sample as well. V usage is TRBV4-1 and J usage is TRBJ2-7; D unclear. There are 13 residues in the CDR3. The ends were cut back, 1 base at V and 4 bases at J, with 8 bases in the middle. Per the germline V gene, CDR1 is MGHRA and CDR2 is YSYEKL. CDR3 coding DNA: TGCGCCAGCAGCCAAGCACGTGGGTACGAGCAGTACTTC. It specifies CASSQARGYEQYF.

This clone turned up a few times. The chain uses TRBV2 and TRBJ1-3, with D unresolved. CDR3 length: 15 residues. CDR1 and CDR2 (germline): SNHLY, FYNNEI. V was clipped by 3 bases and J by 1 base, with 10 bases between them. The CDR3 bases are TGTGCCAGCAGTGAGGGTCCTTATTCTGGAAACACCATATATTTT. It yields the protein CASSEGPYSGNTIYF. Together with reference TRBV2 and TRBJ1-3, the CDR3 gives the full variable domain: EPEVTQTPSHQVTQMGQEVILRCVPISNHLYFYWYRQILGQKVEFLVSFYNNEISEKSEIFDDQFSVERPDGSNFTLKIRSTKLEDSAMYFCASSEGPYSGNTIYFGEGSWLTVV.

CDR3: CASSQARVYNEQFF. Written as DNA, the CDR3 is TGTGCCAGCAGCCAAGCGCGGGTCTACAATGAGCAGTTCTTC. The J gene is TRBJ2-1, the V gene TRBV4-2, with D possibly matching TRBD2 (5 bases). This CDR3 contains 14 residues. Germline CDR1 is LGHNA and CDR2 is YNFKEQ. Between the trimmed V and J ends, which lost 1 base and 3 bases, there was a span of 7 bases.

This rearrangement joins TRBV27 to TRBJ2-3; tentatively, D is TRBD1 (5 bases). V lost 5 bases to trimming and J lost 1 base, with 13 bases between them. The CDR3 runs to 15 residues. Germline V CDR1 and CDR2: MNHEY, SMNVEV (reference sequence). The CDR3 spells CASSRQPPGTDTQYF. The CDR3 DNA is TGTGCCAGCAGTCGACAGCCTCCGGGCACAGATACGCAGTATTTT.

This rearrangement joins TRBV2 to TRBJ1-1; tentative D call: TRBD1 (5 bases). CDR3 size: 14 residues. Germline loops: CDR1 SNHLY, CDR2 FYNNEI. Trimming removed 7 bases at V and 4 bases at J, with 16 bases between. The CDR3 DNA reads as TGTGCCAGCATCGGGGGGTTAAGTTTCACTGAAGCTTTCTTT. Translation: CASIGGLSFTEAFF.

The chain uses TRBV14 and TRBJ2-5; D is unresolved. The CDR3 is made up of 12 amino acids. Germline CDR1 and CDR2: SGHDN and FVKESK. Trimming took 0 bases from V and 5 from J, leaving 4 bases between them. In DNA form, the CDR3 reads TGTGCCAGCAGCCAAGAAAGGGAGACCCAGTACTTC. Protein sequence: CASSQERETQYF.

The chain combines TRBV9 with TRBJ2-1; 9 bases agree with TRBD2. The V gene end was trimmed by 6 bases and the J gene end by 9 bases; junction bases not matched to a gene: 4. Germline loops: CDR1 SGDLS, CDR2 YYNGEE. This CDR3 comprises 12 residues. CDR3 loop: CASNSGSSEQFF. CDR3 coding DNA: TGTGCCAGCAATAGCGGGAGTAGTGAGCAGTTCTTC.

V and J are TRBV28 and TRBJ1-1, with 8 bases matching TRBD1. Germline lookup yields CDR1 MDHEN and CDR2 SYDVKM. The trim removed 6 bases at V and 4 bases at J, leaving 7 bases unmatched. The CDR3 covers 14 residues. The CDR3 DNA sequence: TGTGCCAGCAGGCTTACCGGGACAGGCACTGAAGCTTTCTTT. Protein: CASRLTGTGTEAFF.

The rearrangement links TRBV6-5 to TRBJ2-7; the D gene could be TRBD1 or TRBD2 (5 bases each). There are 15 residues in the CDR3. Germline CDR1 is MNHEY and CDR2 is SVGAGI. Trimming took off 2 bases at V and 5 bases at J, with 16 bases between the two ends. The CDR3 loop reads CASSYVRGSGHEQYF. As DNA, the CDR3 is TGTGCCAGCAGTTACGTGAGGGGTAGTGGTCACGAGCAGTACTTC.

This clone occurred a few times. V is TRBV4-1 and J is TRBJ2-7, with 9 nucleotides matching TRBD1. The CDR3 spans 14 residues. Germline assignment: CDR1 MGHRA and CDR2 YSYEKL. The V and J ends lost 6 bases and 2 bases, in that order; junction bases with no gene match: 5. The CDR3 loop reads CASSAGTGPYEQYF. The CDR3 nucleotides read TGCGCCAGCAGTGCCGGGACAGGGCCCTACGAGCAGTACTTC.

The chain uses TRBV10-2 and TRBJ1-1; 7 bases are a match to TRBD1. The CDR3 extends over 13 amino acids. With V trimmed by 4 bases and J by 5 bases, 4 bases remained unmatched. CDR1 is WSHSY, CDR2 SAAADI, per germline. The CDR3 DNA sequence: TGCGCCAGCAGTGCCACCAGGGGGACTGAAGCTTTCTTT. This translates into CASSATRGTEAFF.

J is TRBJ2-3 and V is TRBV6-6; D gene ambiguous. Looked up from germline, CDR1 is MNHNY and CDR2 is SVGAGI (reference sequence). The V end lost 6 bases, the J end lost 2 bases, and 9 bases lay between the germline ends. CDR3 length: 13 residues. As DNA, the CDR3 is TGTGCCAGCAGCGCAGAGTTCACAGATACGCAGTATTTT. Translation: CASSAEFTDTQYF.